The TCR beta chain described here comes from a study of quantifying T cell responses using KT2 cells. Study at large: TCR alpha and beta constant-region primers primed reverse transcription of RNA.

Each cDNA got a UMI-containing oligo ligated at its 3' end. The first PCR ran three to four cycles with an equimolar RC1.1 and RC1.2 beta primer mix. A single record per CDR3 protein comes from TCRdb applying MiXCR to the UMI-ligation and nested PCR reads. The profile shows 40,000 to 50,000 distinct CDR3 sequences, 15% to 20% of them singletons. CDR1 MNHEY and CDR2 SVGAGI come from the germline V gene. The ends lost 7 bases at V and 1 base at J; junction bases unmatched: 9. This CDR3 has 15 residues. This clonotype showed up just a few times. Known numbers of the T cell clone KT2 were added to PBMC. Sequencing was performed on PBMCs spiked with cells of the T cell clone KT2. The source is a human donor. The chain couples TRBV6-5 to TRBJ2-7, with 8 bases aligning to TRBD2. The CDR3 DNA reads TGTGCCAGCATGGCGGGGGGCGCGCCTTCCTACGAGCAGTACTTC. Translated, it gives CASMAGGAPSYEQYF.